These 8 T cell receptor beta chains originate from one sample sequenced in a study of blood T cell repertoires in COVID-19. Using immunoSEQ multiplex PCR, the repertoire was profiled, and TCRdb retains in-frame clones only, with some absent. This sample has 150,000 to 200,000 clones; approximately 89% occur once, and the top ten carry more than 3.5%. Sequencing was performed on peripheral blood. All receptors derive from a woman in her 30s with acute or convalescent COVID-19.

The chain links TRBV12-3 or TRBV12-4 to TRBJ2-1; a possible D gene is TRBD2 (5 bases). The CDR3 length is 13 residues. The ends were cut back, 5 bases at V and 5 bases at J, with 10 bases in the middle. The DNA for the CDR3 is TGTGCCAGCAGTGGACCAGCGGACAATGAGCAGTTCTTC. Residues: CASSGPADNEQFF.

V is TRBV10-2 and J is TRBJ1-1, with a weak D call TRBD1 (5 bases). The length of the CDR3 is 12 residues. The germline CDR1 and CDR2 sequences are WSHSY and SAAADI. The ends were cut back, 2 bases at V and 11 bases at J, with 12 bases in the middle. The CDR3 spells CASSEGTGVAFF. The CDR3 nucleotides read TGCGCCAGCAGTGAGGGGACGGGGGTTGCTTTCTTT.

This clone was seen only once. The J gene is TRBJ2-3, the V gene TRBV3-1 (or the pseudogene TRBV3-2); possibly TRBD2 for D (5 bases). The length of the CDR3 is 16 residues. CDR1 and CDR2 (germline): LGHDT, YNNKEL (reference sequence). V was cut by 4 bases and J by 3 bases, with 17 bases left in between. DNA of the CDR3: TGTGCCAGCAGCCGAGGGATGGGCTTTCGTACAGATACGCAGTATTTT. Its translation: CASSRGMGFRTDTQYF.

The genes are TRBV20-1 and TRBJ1-1; D gene ambiguous. Germline lookup yields CDR1 DFQATT and CDR2 SNEGSKA (reference sequence). The germline V and J ends were trimmed by 2 bases and 9 bases, with 7 bases remaining between them. CDR3 length: 10 residues. The CDR3 spells CSARSWQAFF. The DNA of the CDR3 is TGCAGTGCTAGATCGTGGCAAGCTTTCTTT.

The rearrangement uses TRBV7-8 and TRBJ1-2; D is perhaps TRBD1 (5 bases). CDR3 length: 13 amino acids. V was shortened by 1 base and J by 8 bases, with 11 bases between the two germline ends. Germline V gene data show CDR1 as SGHVS and CDR2 as FQNEAQ. The CDR3 loop is CASSLVAGGGYTF. CDR3 nucleotide sequence: TGTGCCAGCAGCTTAGTAGCCGGGGGAGGCTACACCTTC.

The chain links TRBV9 to TRBJ1-6; tentatively, D is TRBD1 (6 bases). The ends were cut back, 7 bases at V and 6 bases at J, with 17 bases in the middle. This CDR3 contains 15 residues. Germline V gene data show CDR1 as SGDLS and CDR2 as YYNGEE. CDR3 loop: CASASEGGTNSPLHF. CDR3 nucleotides: TGTGCCAGCGCATCCGAGGGGGGGACTAATTCACCCCTCCACTTT.

About this clone: A read error may account for a junction end that differs from germline. The gene calls are TRBV7-2 and TRBJ2-3; 10 bases fit TRBD2. The germline V gene has CDR1 SGHTA and CDR2 FQGNSA. The CDR3 length is 16 residues. The CDR3 DNA sequence: TGTGCCAGCAGCTTAGCGGGGGCGACTAGCGGGCGGGGGGCCACTTTT. The encoded protein is CASSLAGATSGRGATF.

The gene calls are TRBV14 and TRBJ2-7, with TRBD2 as a possible D gene (5 bases). This CDR3 is built from 15 residues. The V and J ends lost 3 bases and 2 bases respectively, with 14 bases between them. Germline CDR1 SGHDN, CDR2 FVKESK. CDR3 DNA: TGTGCCAGCAGCCAGGTCCTCAGCGGCCCCTACGAGCAGTACTTC. It is translated as CASSQVLSGPYEQYF.